The rows below give T cell receptor beta chains drawn from one sample of a study of blood T cell repertoires in COVID-19. The protocol was immunoSEQ multiplex PCR, while the TCRdb copy is restricted to in-frame clones and leaves out a portion. The sample includes some 290,000 clones, 81% of them seen just once. The sample comprised peripheral blood. Receptors were obtained from an older woman with active or convalescent COVID-19. Both conserved end residues are part of each CDR3. A D gene is named only where the DNA matches it firmly. The listing skips clone size in some rows; elsewhere it reads once, few, many or a size class.

>-|TRBV10-3|-|TRBJ1-1
TGTGCCATCAGTACCGGGACTTTAGGCAGAAACACTGAAGCTTTCTTT
CAISTGTLGRNTEAFF
>-|TRBV4-1|-|TRBJ1-2
TGCGCCAGCAGCCCCGGCGGCGCGTATGGCTACACCTTC
CASSPGGAYGYTF
>-|TRBV7-9|-|TRBJ1-5
TGTGCCAGCAGCTTAGGTCGGTGGCCCCAGCATTTT
CASSLGRWPQHF
>few|TRBV6-1|TRBD1|TRBJ1-6
TGTGCCAGCAGTGGGGACAGTTTCTCCTATAATTCACCCCTCCACTTT
CASSGDSFSYNSPLHF
>-|TRBV7-7|-|TRBJ1-4
TGTGCCAGCAGCTTAGCGCGGGGCAGGAAAGACGAAAAACTGTTTTTT
CASSLARGRKDEKLFF
>-|TRBV2|TRBD1|TRBJ2-2
TGTGCCAGAGGACAGGGTACGAACACCGGGGAGCTGTTTTTT
CARGQGTNTGELFF
>-|TRBV12-3/TRBV12-4|-|TRBJ2-5
TGTGCCAGCAGCCTCACAGGGACGGAGACCCAGTACTTC
CASSLTGTETQYF
>-|TRBV9|-|TRBJ1-6
TGTGCCAGCAGCGTAGATCCAGGGAACTCGAATTCACCCCTCCACTTT
CASSVDPGNSNSPLHF
>-|TRBV19|TRBD2|TRBJ2-1
TGTGCCAGTAGTCTGGGGGGGACTAGCCTTTTCAATGAGCAGTTCTTC
CASSLGGTSLFNEQFF
>-|TRBV7-8|TRBD2|TRBJ2-3
TGTGCCAGCAGCCGAGCGGCTAGCGGGGGCACAGATACGCAGTATTTT
CASSRAASGGTDTQYF
>-|TRBV24-1|-|TRBJ1-2
TGTGCCACCAGTGCCGGACTGAGCTATGGCTACACCTTC
CATSAGLSYGYTF
>-|TRBV6-8|TRBD2|TRBJ2-1
TGTGCCAGCAGTTTCAACGGGAGCGGGGGCTACAATGAGCAGTTCTTC
CASSFNGSGGYNEQFF
>-|TRBV6-5|TRBD2|TRBJ2-7
TGTGCCAGCAGTTACGGATCCCGGGGGGGCCTGGACGAGCAGTACTTC
CASSYGSRGGLDEQYF
>-|TRBV12-3/TRBV12-4|TRBD1|TRBJ2-7
TGTGCCAGCAGTCAGGACAGGACCTACGAGCAGTACTTC
CASSQDRTYEQYF
>medium-sized|TRBV2|-|TRBJ1-3
TGTGCCAGCAGTTGGATACAGTACTCTGGAAACACCATATATTTT
CASSWIQYSGNTIYF
>-|TRBV29-1|-|TRBJ1-3
TGCAGCGTTGAGGCACGGTCAGGCGGAAACACCATATATTTT
CSVEARSGGNTIYF
>-|TRBV7-9|-|TRBJ1-2
TGTGCCAGCAGCTTAGGGAGCGGCGATGGCTACACCTTC
CASSLGSGDGYTF
>few|TRBV9|TRBD2|TRBJ2-3
TGTGCCAGCAGCTTGGGGACTAGCTACACAGATACGCAGTATTTT
CASSLGTSYTDTQYF
>-|TRBV9|-|TRBJ1-2
TGTGCCAGCAGCGTAGCAGGGCGGAACTATGGCTACACCTTC
CASSVAGRNYGYTF
>-|TRBV12-3/TRBV12-4|TRBD1|TRBJ2-7
TGTGCCAGCAGAGGGACAGGGGCCCCTGTCACCTTC
CASRGTGAPVTF
>-|TRBV14|-|TRBJ1-1
TGTGCCAGCAGCCAAGATGTATACAGTAGGAACACTGAAGCTTTCTTT
CASSQDVYSRNTEAFF
>-|TRBV5-1|TRBD2|TRBJ2-1
TGCGCCAGCAGCTTGGGACTAGCGGGCGGTTCCTACAATGAGCAGTTCTTC
CASSLGLAGGSYNEQFF
>-|TRBV6-1|TRBD1|TRBJ1-2
TGTGCCAGCAGTGAAGGGTGGACAGGGGAACTCTATGGCTACACCTTC
CASSEGWTGELYGYTF
>-|TRBV19|-|TRBJ1-5
TGTGCCAGTAGTGGTGTGGAGGGGAGCTTTAATCAGCCCCAGCATTTT
CASSGVEGSFNQPQHF
>-|TRBV10-3|-|TRBJ1-1
TGTGCCACCTCAGTTGTCCGGGACACGAACACTGAAGCTTTCTTT
CATSVVRDTNTEAFF
>-|TRBV5-1|TRBD2|TRBJ2-3
TGCGCCAGCAGCTTTATTCTAGCGGGGGGGGCAGATACGCAGTATTTT
CASSFILAGGADTQYF
>-|TRBV6-5|TRBD1|TRBJ1-2
TGTGCCAGCGCCGGGACAGGGGTAACCCCTGGAGGCTACACCTTC
CASAGTGVTPGGYTF
>-|TRBV18|TRBD1|TRBJ1-1
TGTGCCAGCTCACCGTCCGACAGGGGGCTCAGTAACACTGAAGCTTTCTTT
CASSPSDRGLSNTEAFF
>-|TRBV6-1|TRBD1|TRBJ1-5
TGTGCCAGCAGTGAGACAGGGGACAATCAGCCCCAGCATTTT
CASSETGDNQPQHF
>-|TRBV4-1|TRBD1|TRBJ1-2
TGCGCCAGCAGCCCCGTCCCGGGACAGGGTTATGGCTACACCTTC
CASSPVPGQGYGYTF
>few|TRBV28|-|TRBJ1-5
TGTGCCAGCAGTTTTCTTTTTAGGGAGGGTCAGCCCCAGCATTTT
CASSFLFREGQPQHF
>-|TRBV28|-|TRBJ1-6
TGTGCCAGCACCGGGGGGGCAGAGAATTCACCCCTCCACTTT
CASTGGAENSPLHF
>-|TRBV7-3|TRBD1|TRBJ1-6
TGTGCCAGCAGCTTATCTGGGACAGGGGGCAGGAATTCACCCCTCCACTTT
CASSLSGTGGRNSPLHF
>once|TRBV15|-|TRBJ2-7
TGTGCCACCAGCAGAGTGCGCAACTCCTACGAGCAGTACTTC
CATSRVRNSYEQYF
>-|TRBV5-1|TRBD2|TRBJ2-3
TGCGCCAGCAGCTTGGAACTCGCGGGGGGGGCACATACGCAGTATTTT
CASSLELAGGAHTQYF
>-|TRBV6-5|-|TRBJ2-7
TGTGCCAGCAGTTCCAGTTCGGGAGAGCAGTACTTC
CASSSSSGEQYF
>-|TRBV7-8|TRBD1|TRBJ1-2
TGTGCCAGCAGCGCCCCATGGGGACAGGGGGGGACCTTC
CASSAPWGQGGTF
>-|TRBV18|-|TRBJ1-1
TGTGCCAGCTCACCAGGCAGGGTCAGGGGGAACACTGAAGCTTTCTTT
CASSPGRVRGNTEAFF
>-|TRBV4-1|-|TRBJ2-1
TGCGCCAGCAGCCGAGGCAATGAGCAGTTCTTC
CASSRGNEQFF
>-|TRBV14|TRBD1|TRBJ1-2
TGTGCCAGCAGCCTGACAGGGGGCACCGGCTACACCTTC
CASSLTGGTGYTF
>-|TRBV19|-|TRBJ2-7
TGTGCCAGTCGAGGAGAGCCCGCCTCCTACGAGCAGTACTTC
CASRGEPASYEQYF
>once|TRBV6-1|-|TRBJ2-3
TGTGCCAGCAGTGAACTACCTAGCACAGATACGCAGTATTTT
CASSELPSTDTQYF
>-|TRBV5-1|-|TRBJ1-6
TGCGCCAGCAGCCAGGAACCCACTCAGGCTCGACGGTATTCACCCCTCCACTTT
CASSQEPTQARRYSPLHF
>once|TRBV6-5|-|TRBJ2-5
TGTGCCAGCGGCGGGGGCCCTCAGTACCAAGAGACCCAGTACTTC
CASGGGPQYQETQYF
>-|TRBV4-1|TRBD2|TRBJ2-2
TGCGCCAGCAAGGCTAGCGGGGGGGCTGGTTCCGGGGAGCTGTTTTTT
CASKASGGAGSGELFF
>few|TRBV5-5|-|TRBJ1-1
TGTGCCAGCAGCGTACAGGGTGCTGAAGCTTTCTTT
CASSVQGAEAFF
>-|TRBV9|-|TRBJ2-1
TGTGCCAGCAGCGTGAACGACAGGCTGAGCTCCTACAATGAGCAGTTCTTC
CASSVNDRLSSYNEQFF
>-|TRBV19|-|TRBJ1-2
TGTGCCAGTAGTATCCAGGCCTATGGCTACACCTTC
CASSIQAYGYTF